The 11 T cell receptor beta chains in this list originate from one sample, sequenced in a study of T-cell memory formation after mild COVID-19. TCRdb recomputed calls from the 5' RACE reads with MiXCR, one row per CDR3 protein. Among 190,000 or so distinct CDR3 sequences, about 20% were seen once, and the ten largest hold 20% to 25%. Sequenced input: PBMCs or a T cell subset sorted from them (not recorded which). The receptors derive from an adult woman who had mild COVID-19 (a few samples of this study predate the infection). Cell type and time point are not known.

The rearrangement joins TRBV5-1 to TRBJ2-7, with D uncertain. Trimming removed 1 base from V and 5 bases from J, with 10 bases in between. CDR3 length: 13 residues. The germline CDR1 and CDR2 sequences are SGHRS and YFSETQ. CDR3 amino acids: CASSLNSVNEQYF. The DNA for the CDR3 is TGCGCCAGCAGCTTGAATAGTGTTAACGAGCAGTACTTC.

This clonotype has a handful of counts. This chain uses TRBV6-5 with TRBJ1-5, with a possible D match to TRBD1 (6 bases). The V gene's germline CDR1 is MNHEY and CDR2 SVGAGI. The V and J ends lost 6 bases and 7 bases respectively, with 13 bases between them. The CDR3 length is 13 residues. DNA of the CDR3: TGTGCCAGCAGCGGACAGTATGAACAGCCCCAGCATTTT. As protein: CASSGQYEQPQHF.

Only a few counts were recorded for this clonotype. The chain couples TRBV9 to TRBJ2-1; 11 positions agree with TRBD2. In germline, CDR1 is SGDLS, CDR2 YYNGEE. There are 16 residues in the CDR3. V trimming: 0 bases; J trimming: 3 bases; junction bases outside the gene matches: 2. The CDR3 nucleotides read TGTGCCAGCAGCGTAGAAACTAGCGGGGGCTACAATGAGCAGTTCTTC. Translated, it gives CASSVETSGGYNEQFF.

This clonotype occurred a few times. The CDR3 here is CASSLFQNEQYF. In DNA form, the CDR3 reads TGCGCCAGCAGCCTCTTTCAGAACGAGCAGTACTTC. The V and J genes are TRBV5-1 and TRBJ2-7; no definite D call. Germline V gives CDR1 SGHRS, CDR2 YFSETQ. The CDR3 runs 12 residues. Trimming pared 4 bases from V and 5 bases from J, leaving 10 bases between.

V and J are TRBV6-5 and TRBJ2-1; no firm D call. The CDR3 sequence is 15 residues long. CDR1 and CDR2 from the germline V gene are MNHEY and SVGAGI. The V end lost 5 bases, the J end lost 0 bases, and 11 bases lay between the germline ends. DNA of the CDR3: TGTGCCAGCAGTCCATACAGTAGCTCCTACAATGAGCAGTTCTTC. Its translation: CASSPYSSSYNEQFF.

The chain carries TRBV5-1 and TRBJ2-3; possibly TRBD1 for D (6 bases). The CDR3 length is 13 residues. CDR1 and CDR2 from the germline V gene are SGHRS and YFSETQ. Trimming cost V 4 bases and J 9 bases, with 15 bases left between them. CDR3 region: CASSEDLRGTQYF. The DNA for the CDR3 is TGCGCCAGCAGCGAGGATCTCAGGGGCACGCAGTATTTT.

This clonotype came up a few times. The CDR3 loop is CASSLDANTGELFF. Here the CDR3 DNA reads TGCGCCAGCAGCTTGGACGCGAACACCGGGGAGCTGTTTTTT. The rearrangement links TRBV5-1 to TRBJ2-2; D not certain. The V gene lost 0 bases and the J gene lost 0 bases, with 3 bases spanning the gap. CDR3 length: 14 residues. Germline V gives CDR1 SGHRS, CDR2 YFSETQ.

This clonotype was observed a few times. The chain recombines TRBV11-3 with TRBJ2-3; 9 bases are shared with TRBD2. The V and J ends lost 6 bases and 0 bases, in that order; junction bases with no gene match: 7. This CDR3 comprises 16 residues. Germline assignment: CDR1 SGHNT and CDR2 YENEEA. For the CDR3, the DNA is TGTGCCAGCAGGACGACTAGCGGACGAAGCACAGATACGCAGTATTTT. Translated, it gives CASRTTSGRSTDTQYF.

This clonotype was counted only a few times. The chain employs TRBV12-3 or TRBV12-4 and TRBJ2-1; D unresolved. This CDR3 is 14 amino acids long. V was pared by 3 bases and J by 2 bases, with 8 bases between. CDR3 region: CASSFGLAYNEQFF. The CDR3 DNA reads as TGTGCCAGCAGTTTTGGGCTAGCCTACAATGAGCAGTTCTTC.

This clonotype turned up a few times. V is TRBV4-2 and J is TRBJ2-7; D gene uncertain. The CDR3 is 13 residues long. Trimming cost V 0 bases and J 2 bases, with 5 bases left between them. Per germline, CDR1 LGHNA and CDR2 YNFKEQ. CDR3 in amino acids: CASSQDSAYEQYF. The CDR3 DNA reads as TGTGCCAGCAGCCAAGACTCTGCCTACGAGCAGTACTTC.

The sample holds a few counts of this clonotype. The chain carries TRBV4-1 and TRBJ2-7; a weak D match, TRBD1 (6 bases). CDR1 is MGHRA, CDR2 YSYEKL, per germline. V was trimmed by 3 bases and J by 3 bases, leaving 12 bases between them. This CDR3 is built from 14 residues. In nucleotides, the CDR3 is TGCGCCAGCAGCCAGGCAACAGGGAACTACGAGCAGTACTTC. Its translation is CASSQATGNYEQYF.